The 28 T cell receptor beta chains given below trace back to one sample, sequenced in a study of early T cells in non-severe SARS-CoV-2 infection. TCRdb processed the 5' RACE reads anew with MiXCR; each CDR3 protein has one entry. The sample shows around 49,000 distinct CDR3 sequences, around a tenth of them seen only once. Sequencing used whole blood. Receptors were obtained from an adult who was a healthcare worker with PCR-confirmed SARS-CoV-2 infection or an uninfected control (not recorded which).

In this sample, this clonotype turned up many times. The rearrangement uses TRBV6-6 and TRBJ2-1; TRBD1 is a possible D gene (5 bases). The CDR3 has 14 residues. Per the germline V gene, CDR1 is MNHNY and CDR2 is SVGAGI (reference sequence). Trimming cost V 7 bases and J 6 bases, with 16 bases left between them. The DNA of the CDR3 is TGTGCCAGCACCCAGACCATGGGGCTCAATGAGCAGTTCTTC. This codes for CASTQTMGLNEQFF.

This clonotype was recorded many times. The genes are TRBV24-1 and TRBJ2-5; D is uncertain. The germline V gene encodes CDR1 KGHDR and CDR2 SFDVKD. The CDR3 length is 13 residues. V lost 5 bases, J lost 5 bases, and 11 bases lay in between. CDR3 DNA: TGTGCCACCAGTGGTGCCAGCGTGGAGACCCAGTACTTC. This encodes CATSGASVETQYF.

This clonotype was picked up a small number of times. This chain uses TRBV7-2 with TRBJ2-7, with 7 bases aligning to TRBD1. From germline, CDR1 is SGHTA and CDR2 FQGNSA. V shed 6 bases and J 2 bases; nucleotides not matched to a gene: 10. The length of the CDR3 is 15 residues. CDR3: CASSSSGTETYEQYF. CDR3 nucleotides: TGTGCCAGCAGTTCATCCGGGACAGAGACCTACGAGCAGTACTTC.

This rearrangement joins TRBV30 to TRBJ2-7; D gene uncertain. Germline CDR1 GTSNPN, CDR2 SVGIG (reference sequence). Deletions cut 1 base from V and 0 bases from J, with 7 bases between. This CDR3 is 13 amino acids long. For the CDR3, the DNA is TGTGCCTGGAGTGCGTTCAACTCCTACGAGCAGTACTTC. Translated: CAWSAFNSYEQYF.

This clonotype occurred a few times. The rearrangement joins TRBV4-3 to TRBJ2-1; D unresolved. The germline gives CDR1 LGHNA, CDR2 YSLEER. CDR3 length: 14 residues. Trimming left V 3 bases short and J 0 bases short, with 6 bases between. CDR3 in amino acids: CASSHRNSYNEQFF. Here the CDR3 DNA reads TGCGCCAGCAGCCATCGGAACTCCTACAATGAGCAGTTCTTC.

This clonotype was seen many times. As DNA, the CDR3 is TGTGCCAGCAGGTTGAACACTGAAGCTTTCTTT. Encoded protein: CASRLNTEAFF. The chain links TRBV28 to TRBJ1-1; no firm D call. Germline V gene data show CDR1 as MDHEN and CDR2 as SYDVKM. The CDR3 is 11 amino acids. The germline V and J ends were trimmed by 6 bases and 0 bases, with 2 bases remaining between them.

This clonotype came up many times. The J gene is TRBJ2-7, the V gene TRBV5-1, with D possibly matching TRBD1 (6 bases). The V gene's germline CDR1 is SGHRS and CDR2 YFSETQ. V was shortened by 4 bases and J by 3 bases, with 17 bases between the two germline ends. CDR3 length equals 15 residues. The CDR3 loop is CASSLHREGSYEQYF. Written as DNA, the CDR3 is TGCGCCAGCAGCCTCCACAGGGAAGGGAGCTACGAGCAGTACTTC.

CDR3 region: CSVATERNEQYF. In nucleotides, the CDR3 is TGCAGCGTCGCGACAGAGCGCAACGAGCAGTACTTC. The rearrangement links TRBV29-1 to TRBJ2-7; D is possibly TRBD1 (5 bases). The CDR3 is 12 residues long. In germline, CDR1 is SQVTM, CDR2 ANQGSEA. Trimming left V 6 bases short and J 5 bases short, with 14 bases between.

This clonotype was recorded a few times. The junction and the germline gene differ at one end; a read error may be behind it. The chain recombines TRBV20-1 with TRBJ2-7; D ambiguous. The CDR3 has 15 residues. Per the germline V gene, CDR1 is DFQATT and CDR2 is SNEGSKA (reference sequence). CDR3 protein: CSAESLQRSSSEQYF. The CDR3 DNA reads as TGCAGTGCAGAGTCACTACAGCGTTCGTCCTCCGAGCAGTACTTC.

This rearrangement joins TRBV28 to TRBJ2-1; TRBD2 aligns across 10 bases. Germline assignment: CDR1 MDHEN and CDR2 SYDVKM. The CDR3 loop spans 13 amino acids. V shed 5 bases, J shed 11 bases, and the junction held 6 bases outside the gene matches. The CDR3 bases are TGTGCCAGCAGTCAAATAACTAGCGGGAAGCAGTTCTTC. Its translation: CASSQITSGKQFF.

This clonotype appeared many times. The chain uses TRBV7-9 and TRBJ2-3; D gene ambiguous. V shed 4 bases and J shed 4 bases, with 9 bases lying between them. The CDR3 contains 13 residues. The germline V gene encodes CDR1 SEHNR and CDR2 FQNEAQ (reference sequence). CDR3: CASSSELADTQYF. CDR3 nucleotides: TGTGCCAGCAGCTCAGAGTTGGCAGATACGCAGTATTTT.

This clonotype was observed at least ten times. The CDR3 here is CSAISRYDNEQFF. The CDR3 nucleotides are TGCAGTGCTATTAGCCGTTACGACAATGAGCAGTTCTTC. The chain combines TRBV20-1 with TRBJ2-1; D gene ambiguous. The CDR3 loop spans 13 amino acids. V was shortened by 4 bases and J by 5 bases, with 12 bases between the two germline ends. In germline, CDR1 is DFQATT, CDR2 SNEGSKA (reference sequence).

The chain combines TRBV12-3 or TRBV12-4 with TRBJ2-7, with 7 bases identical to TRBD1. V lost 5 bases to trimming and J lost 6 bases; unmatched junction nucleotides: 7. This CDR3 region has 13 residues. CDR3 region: CASSPRTGVEQYF. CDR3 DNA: TGTGCCAGCAGTCCCCGGACAGGTGTCGAGCAGTACTTC.

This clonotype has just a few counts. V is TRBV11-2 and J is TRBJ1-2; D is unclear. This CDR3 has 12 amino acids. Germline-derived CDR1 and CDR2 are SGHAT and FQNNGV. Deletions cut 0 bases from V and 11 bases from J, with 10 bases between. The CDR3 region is CASSLDKFWYTF. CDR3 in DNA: TGTGCCAGCAGCTTAGATAAGTTTTGGTACACCTTC. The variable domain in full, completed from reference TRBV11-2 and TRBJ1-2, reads EAGVAQSPRYKIIEKRQSVAFWCNPISGHATLYWYQQILGQGPKLLIQFQNNGVVDDSQLPKDRFSAERLKGVDSTLKIQPAKLEDSAVYLCASSLDKFWYTFGSGTRLTVV.

The CDR3 DNA is TGTGCCAGCAGCCAAGATTTGGGTATACGGCAGTTCTTC. It specifies CASSQDLGIRQFF. The chain is built from TRBV3-1 and TRBJ2-1, with no clear D. Germline lookup yields CDR1 LGHDT and CDR2 YNNKEL (reference sequence). The CDR3 runs to 13 residues. Between the trimmed V and J ends, which lost 0 bases and 12 bases, there was a span of 12 bases.

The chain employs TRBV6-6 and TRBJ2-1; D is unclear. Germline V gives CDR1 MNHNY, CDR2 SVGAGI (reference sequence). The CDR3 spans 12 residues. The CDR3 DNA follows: TGTACCGTGGCAGGTTCCTACAATGAGCAGTTCTTC. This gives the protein CTVAGSYNEQFF.

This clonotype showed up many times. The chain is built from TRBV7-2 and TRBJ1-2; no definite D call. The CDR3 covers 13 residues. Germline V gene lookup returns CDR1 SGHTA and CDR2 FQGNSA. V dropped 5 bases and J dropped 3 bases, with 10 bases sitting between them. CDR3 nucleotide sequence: TGTGCCAGCAGCCCAAACTCGTACTATGGCTACACCTTC. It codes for CASSPNSYYGYTF.

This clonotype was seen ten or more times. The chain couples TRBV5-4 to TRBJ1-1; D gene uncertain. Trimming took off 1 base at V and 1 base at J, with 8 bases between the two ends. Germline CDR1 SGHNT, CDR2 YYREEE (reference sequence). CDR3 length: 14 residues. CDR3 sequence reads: CASSLIGQNTEAFF. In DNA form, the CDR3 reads TGTGCCAGCAGCTTGATTGGGCAGAACACTGAAGCTTTCTTT.

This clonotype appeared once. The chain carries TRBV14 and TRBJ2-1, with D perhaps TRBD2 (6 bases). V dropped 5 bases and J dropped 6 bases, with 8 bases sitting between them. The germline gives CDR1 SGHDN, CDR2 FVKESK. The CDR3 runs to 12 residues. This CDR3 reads CASSARGNEQFF. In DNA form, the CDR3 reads TGTGCCAGCAGCGCGCGGGGCAATGAGCAGTTCTTC.

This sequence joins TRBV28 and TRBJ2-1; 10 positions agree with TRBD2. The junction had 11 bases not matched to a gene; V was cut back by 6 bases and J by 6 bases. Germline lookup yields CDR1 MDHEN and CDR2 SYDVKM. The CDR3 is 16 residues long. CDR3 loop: CASRGRTSGRVNEQFF. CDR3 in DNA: TGTGCCAGCAGGGGCCGGACTAGCGGTAGGGTCAATGAGCAGTTCTTC.

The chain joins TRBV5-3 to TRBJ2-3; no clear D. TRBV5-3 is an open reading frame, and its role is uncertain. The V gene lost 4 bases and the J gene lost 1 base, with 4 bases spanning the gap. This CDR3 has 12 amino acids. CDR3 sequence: CARSPGTDTQYF. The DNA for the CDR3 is TGTGCCAGAAGCCCTGGCACAGATACGCAGTATTTT.

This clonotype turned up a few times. This CDR3 reads CASSPGAETQYF. CDR3 bases: TGTGCCAGCAGTCCCGGGGCAGAGACCCAGTACTTC. V and J are TRBV6-1 and TRBJ2-5, with D possibly called TRBD1 or TRBD2 (5 bases each). This CDR3 contains 12 residues. The germline V gene encodes CDR1 MNHNS and CDR2 SASEGT. V lost 5 bases and J 4 bases, leaving 8 bases between the germline ends.

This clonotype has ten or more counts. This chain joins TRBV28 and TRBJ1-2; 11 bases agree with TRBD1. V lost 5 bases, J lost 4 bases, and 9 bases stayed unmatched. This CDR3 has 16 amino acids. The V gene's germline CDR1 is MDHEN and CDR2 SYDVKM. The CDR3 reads CASSTLGQGAGYGYTF. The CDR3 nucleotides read TGTGCCAGCAGTACTCTCGGACAGGGGGCAGGCTATGGCTACACCTTC.

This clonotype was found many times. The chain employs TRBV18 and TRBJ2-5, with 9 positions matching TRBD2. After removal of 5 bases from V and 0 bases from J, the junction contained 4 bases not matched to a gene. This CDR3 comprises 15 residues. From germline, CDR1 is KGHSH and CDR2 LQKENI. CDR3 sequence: CASSASGTYQETQYF. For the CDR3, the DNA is TGTGCCAGCTCAGCTAGCGGGACTTACCAAGAGACCCAGTACTTC.

The CDR3: CASRSDGRDRQFF. The DNA for the CDR3 is TGTGCCAGCAGGTCCGATGGCCGGGACAGGCAGTTCTTC. V gene TRBV6-2 or TRBV6-3 combines with J gene TRBJ2-1; 7 nucleotides match TRBD1. Trimming at V came to 6 bases and at J to 12 bases, leaving 11 bases not matched to a gene. CDR1 is MNHEY, CDR2 SVGEGT, per germline. This CDR3 contains 13 residues.

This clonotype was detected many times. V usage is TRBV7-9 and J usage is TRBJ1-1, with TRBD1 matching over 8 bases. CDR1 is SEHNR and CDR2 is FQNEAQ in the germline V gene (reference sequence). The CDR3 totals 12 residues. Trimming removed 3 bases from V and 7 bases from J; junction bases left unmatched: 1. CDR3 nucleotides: TGTGCCAGCAGCTTCGGACAGGGTGAAGCTTTCTTT. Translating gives CASSFGQGEAFF.

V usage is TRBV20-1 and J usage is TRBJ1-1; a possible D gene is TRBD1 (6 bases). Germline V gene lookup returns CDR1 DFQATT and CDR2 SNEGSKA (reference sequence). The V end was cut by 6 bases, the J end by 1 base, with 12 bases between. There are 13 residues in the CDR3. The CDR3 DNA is TGCAGTGCAAAGGACAGCTGGAACACTGAAGCTTTCTTT. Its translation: CSAKDSWNTEAFF.

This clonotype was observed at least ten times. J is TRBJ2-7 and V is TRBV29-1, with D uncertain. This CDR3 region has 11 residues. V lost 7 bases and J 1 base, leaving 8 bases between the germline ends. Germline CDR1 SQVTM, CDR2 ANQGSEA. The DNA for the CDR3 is TGCAGCGGTAGGGTTTCCTACGAGCAGTACTTC. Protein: CSGRVSYEQYF.